Shown below are 14 T cell receptor beta chains from a single sample sequenced in a study of T cell responses to AZD1222 COVID-19 vaccine. Sequencing was performed with immunoSEQ multiplex PCR; in TCRdb, only in-frame clones are kept and a portion is missing. The sample shows about 110,000 clones, roughly 84% of them seen only once. This material consisted of peripheral blood, taken on day 0 of AZD1222 vaccination. These receptors originate from an adult in good health.

The chain's CDR3 is CASIGGIDNQPQHF. The CDR3 DNA sequence: TGTGCCAGTATAGGAGGAATAGACAATCAGCCCCAGCATTTT. The V and J genes are TRBV19 and TRBJ1-5; D gene ambiguous. Germline V gene sequence: CDR1 LNHDA, CDR2 SQIVND (reference sequence). Trimming removed 7 bases at V and 3 bases at J, with 13 bases between. This CDR3 has 14 amino acids.

J is TRBJ2-7 and V is TRBV19, with D possibly TRBD1 on 6 matching bases. Trimming stripped 7 bases from V and 3 bases from J, with 22 bases between. The germline V gene encodes CDR1 LNHDA and CDR2 SQIVND (reference sequence). CDR3 size: 16 residues. CDR3 region: CASNGMSGRGIYEQYF. The CDR3, as DNA: TGTGCCAGTAATGGGATGAGTGGCAGGGGAATCTACGAGCAGTACTTC.

The rearrangement uses TRBV20-1 and TRBJ1-6; TRBD1 matches at 7 bases. The CDR3 has 16 amino acids. CDR1 and CDR2 (germline): DFQATT, SNEGSKA (reference sequence). Trimming cost V 3 bases and J 7 bases; bases outside gene matches: 12. CDR3 bases: TGCAGTGCTAGTGTTCTTGGGCAGGACAGGAATTCACCCCTCCACTTT. Translation gives CSASVLGQDRNSPLHF.

A note on this clone: Different DNA sequences within this sample yield the same CDR3. This chain joins TRBV5-1 and TRBJ2-5, with a possible D match to TRBD1 (5 bases). Germline-derived CDR1 and CDR2 are SGHRS and YFSETQ. This CDR3 is 14 amino acids long. Trimming stripped 0 bases from V and 1 base from J, with 7 bases between. For the CDR3, the DNA is TGCGCCAGCAGCTTGGGGGGCGGCCAAGAGACCCAGTACTTC. As protein: CASSLGGGQETQYF.

With respect to this clone: This specimen includes other DNA sequences encoding the same CDR3. The chain joins TRBV15 to TRBJ1-5, with D perhaps matching TRBD1 (5 bases). Germline V gene sequence: CDR1 LNHNV, CDR2 YYDKDF (reference sequence). The CDR3 covers 14 residues. V gave up 1 base and J gave up 1 base, with 5 bases separating them. CDR3 DNA sequence: TGTGCCACCAGCAGAGGACAGAGCAATCAGCCCCAGCATTTT. Amino acids: CATSRGQSNQPQHF.

V and J are TRBV27 and TRBJ1-3; 9 positions match TRBD1. Germline CDR1 and CDR2: MNHEY and SMNVEV (reference sequence). Trimming took 10 bases from V and 0 from J; bases not matched to a gene: 16. This CDR3 contains 18 residues. CDR3 sequence: CATRPTGQGKISGNTIYF. CDR3 coding DNA: TGTGCCACCCGACCCACGGGACAGGGTAAAATCTCTGGAAACACCATATATTTT.

The chain is built from TRBV5-1 and TRBJ2-3, with D perhaps matching TRBD1 (5 bases). This CDR3 has 16 amino acids. Germline V gene sequence: CDR1 SGHRS, CDR2 YFSETQ. V was cut by 3 bases and J by 0 bases, with 14 bases left in between. CDR3: CASSSQTALSTDTQYF. The CDR3 region has the DNA TGCGCCAGCAGCTCTCAGACAGCGCTTAGCACAGATACGCAGTATTTT.

This chain uses TRBV6-5 with TRBJ1-3; D is ambiguous. Germline V gene lookup returns CDR1 MNHEY and CDR2 SVGAGI. The CDR3 spans 14 residues. The V and J ends lost 6 bases and 0 bases respectively, with 9 bases between them. CDR3 nucleotides: TGTGCCAGCAGCAACAGATTCTCTGGAAACACCATATATTTT. Translating gives CASSNRFSGNTIYF.

The chain links TRBV2 to TRBJ2-1; 7 nucleotides match TRBD1. Germline CDR1 SNHLY, CDR2 FYNNEI. CDR3 length equals 16 residues. The ends lost 5 bases at V and 1 base at J; junction bases unmatched: 8. This CDR3 reads CASSRLTGQSYNEQFF. The DNA for the CDR3 is TGTGCCAGCAGTCGCCTGACAGGGCAATCCTACAATGAGCAGTTCTTC. Full variable domain (rest looked up from reference TRBV2 and TRBJ2-1): EPEVTQTPSHQVTQMGQEVILRCVPISNHLYFYWYRQILGQKVEFLVSFYNNEISEKSEIFDDQFSVERPDGSNFTLKIRSTKLEDSAMYFCASSRLTGQSYNEQFFGPGTRLTVL.

As DNA, the CDR3 is TGTGCCAGTAGTATCGAAGCGGGGGGGCCCGGAGATACGCAGTATTTT. Translation gives CASSIEAGGPGDTQYF. The chain combines TRBV19 with TRBJ2-3, with 10 bases matching TRBD2. The CDR3 length is 16 residues. V dropped 3 bases and J dropped 5; count of bases not matched to a gene: 8. Per the germline V gene, CDR1 is LNHDA and CDR2 is SQIVND (reference sequence).

This clone was recorded once. The V gene is TRBV5-6, the J gene TRBJ1-4; the match to TRBD1 covers 7 bases. Germline V gene lookup returns CDR1 SGHDT and CDR2 YYEEEE. The length of the CDR3 is 15 residues. Trimming cost V 0 bases and J 7 bases; bases outside gene matches: 6. CDR3: CASSLAFRGSEKLFF. The CDR3 nucleotides are TGTGCCAGCAGCTTGGCCTTCAGGGGGAGTGAAAAACTGTTTTTT. The full variable domain, in which reference TRBV5-6 and TRBJ1-4 provide the parts outside the CDR3, is DAGVTQSPTHLIKTRGQQVTLRCSPKSGHDTVSWYQQALGQGPQFIFQYYEEEERQRGNFPDRFSGHQFPNYSSELNVNALLLGDSALYLCASSLAFRGSEKLFFGSGTQLSVL.

V is TRBV7-9 and J is TRBJ1-3; no firm D call. The CDR3 spans 16 residues. Germline CDR1 is SEHNR and CDR2 is FQNEAQ (reference sequence). Trimming stripped 3 bases from V and 4 bases from J, with 16 bases between. In nucleotides, the CDR3 is TGTGCCAGCAGCTTTCACAGCAGGCAGTCCGGAAACACCATATATTTT. Encoded protein: CASSFHSRQSGNTIYF.

This chain links TRBV3-1 (or the pseudogene TRBV3-2) with TRBJ1-5; D is possibly TRBD1 (6 bases). Between the trimmed V and J ends, which lost 0 bases and 0 bases, there was a span of 15 bases. The CDR3 sequence is 18 residues long. CDR1 is LGHDT, CDR2 YNNKEL, per germline (reference sequence). The CDR3 loop reads CASSQEGGRGYSNQPQHF. The CDR3 DNA reads as TGTGCCAGCAGCCAAGAAGGCGGCAGGGGATATAGCAATCAGCCCCAGCATTTT.

This chain joins TRBV5-5 and TRBJ2-3; D gene unclear. Germline CDR1 reads SGHKS; CDR2 reads YYEKEE (reference sequence). The CDR3 consists of 11 residues. The V gene lost 2 bases and the J gene lost 5 bases, with 3 bases spanning the gap. The CDR3 DNA follows: TGTGCCAGCAGCTTCAAAGATACGCAGTATTTT. Translation gives CASSFKDTQYF.